The rows below give T cell receptor beta chains drawn from one sample of a study of blood T cells in healthy people across ages. TCRdb re-derived calls from the 5' RACE reads in MiXCR, one entry per CDR3 protein. The repertoire holds 710,000 or so distinct CDR3 sequences, with roughly 32% as singletons. Sequenced input: blood. All receptors derive from a woman aged 80 or over in good health. The CDR3 runs from the conserved cysteine through the conserved F or W. D genes are given only for firm matches. Size values are once, few and many counts, or a class for expanded clones, and some rows have none.

>TRBJ1-6|TRBD1|many|TRBV12-3/TRBV12-4
TGTGCCAGCAGCTCGACAGGGGGGTTGGGTCCCTATAATTCACCCCTCCACTTT
CASSSTGGLGPYNSPLHF
>TRBJ2-5|TRBD2|many|TRBV20-1
TGCAGTGCTAGAGGTCCAGCGGGGGGGCCTGGTGAGACCCAGTACTTC
CSARGPAGGPGETQYF
>TRBJ2-7|TRBD1|-|TRBV5-1
TGCGCCAGCAGATCGACAGGGGAGGTACTCTACGAGCAGTACTTC
CASRSTGEVLYEQYF
>TRBJ2-2|-|-|TRBV5-1
TGCGCCAGCAGCGACGGACGGAGATACACCGGGGAGCTGTTTTTT
CASSDGRRYTGELFF
>TRBJ2-3|-|many|TRBV3-1
TGTGCCAGCAGCCCCTATGGAGGAGGAGGAACAGATACGCAGTATTTT
CASSPYGGGGTDTQYF
>TRBJ1-6|TRBD1|-|TRBV30
TGTGCCTGGAGTGCCGGGACAGGAGGGTCACCCCTCCACTTT
CAWSAGTGGSPLHF
>TRBJ2-3|-|few|TRBV6-2/TRBV6-3
TGTGCCAGCGAGAACCGGGACACTTACACAGATACGCAGTATTTT
CASENRDTYTDTQYF
>TRBJ2-1|-|many|TRBV5-1
TGCGCCAGCAGCTTGGCGGGACAAAACTCCTACAATGAGCAGTTCTTC
CASSLAGQNSYNEQFF
>TRBJ2-1|-|-|TRBV4-2
TGTGCCAGCAGCCAAGACCATTCGGGCAATGAGCAGTTCTTC
CASSQDHSGNEQFF
>TRBJ2-1|TRBD1|-|TRBV5-1
TGCGCCAGCAGCTTTACAGGGGCACACAATGAGCAGTTCTTC
CASSFTGAHNEQFF
>TRBJ1-2|TRBD1|-|TRBV7-9
TGTGCCAGCAGCTTTTCCCAGACAGGGGCAAGCTACACCTTC
CASSFSQTGASYTF
>TRBJ2-3|TRBD1|-|TRBV30
TGTGCCTGGCGACAGGGTACGCAGTATTTT
CAWRQGTQYF
>TRBJ2-2|TRBD1|-|TRBV6-6
TGTGCCAGCGGTTACCTAGCACAGGGGACCGGGGAGCTGTTTTTT
CASGYLAQGTGELFF
>TRBJ1-6|TRBD1|few|TRBV9
TGTGCCAGCAGCGTAGACGGAGGCGGACAGGGCCGGACCCTCCACTTT
CASSVDGGGQGRTLHF
>TRBJ1-6|TRBD1|-|TRBV2
TGTGCCAGCAGCTTGGGACAGCCTTATAATTCACCCCTCCACTTT
CASSLGQPYNSPLHF
>TRBJ2-1|-|-|TRBV20-1
TGCAGTGCTAGAGATCACCGGAGGAGGGCGGGGCTTCAAGAGACCCAGTTCTTC
CSARDHRRRAGLQETQFF
>TRBJ2-1|-|many|TRBV3-1
TGTGCCAGCAGCCCCTCCGGGACAAATGAGCAGTTCTTC
CASSPSGTNEQFF
>TRBJ2-7|TRBD1|many|TRBV20-1
TGCAGTGCTGGTGACAGGGGAAAAGACGAGCAGTACTTC
CSAGDRGKDEQYF
>TRBJ2-3|TRBD1|many|TRBV4-2
TGTGCCAGCAGCCAATTTGGACAGGGGGGATCAAGGGATACGCAGTATTTT
CASSQFGQGGSRDTQYF
>TRBJ2-7|-|-|TRBV29-1
TGCAGCGTTCGTGGAGGGATCTCCTACGAGCAGTACTTC
CSVRGGISYEQYF
>TRBJ2-7|-|-|TRBV6-6
TGTGCCAGCAGTGATAACAGGGACGTCGAGCAGTACTTC
CASSDNRDVEQYF
>TRBJ1-2|TRBD1|-|TRBV9
TGTGCCAGCAGCGCCACGGGGACAGTCTATGGCTACACCTTC
CASSATGTVYGYTF
>TRBJ2-1|TRBD2|many|TRBV4-3
TGCGCCAGCAGCCAAGATGGCGGGGGGGCCTCCTACAATGAGCAGTTCTTC
CASSQDGGGASYNEQFF
>TRBJ1-3|-|few|TRBV5-1
TGCGCCAGCAGCTTGGGGATTCCTGGAAACACCATATATTTT
CASSLGIPGNTIYF